This TCR beta chain was recorded in a study of CD8 T cells in Susac syndrome. The overall study: The sequenced Susac syndrome patients comprised five or six with active disease and roughly eight in remission.

The RNA input was roughly 0.5 to 1 ug, and it was reverse transcribed with random hexamers. TCRdb re-derived calls from the immunoSEQ multiplex PCR reads in MiXCR, one entry per CDR3 protein. The sample lists approximately 180,000 distinct CDR3 sequences; roughly nine tenths were seen once. V shed 4 bases and J shed 4 bases, with 14 bases lying between them. The CDR3 runs 15 residues. Per germline, CDR1 ENHRY and CDR2 SYGVKD. V and J are TRBV10-3 and TRBJ1-3; tentative D call: TRBD1 (5 bases). The TCR sequence derives from a human donor with Susac syndrome. Source material: CD4+ T cells from PBMCs. The CDR3 DNA reads TGTGCCATCAGTGTCGGGGGGGTAGCCGGAAACACCATATATTTT. It codes for CAISVGGVAGNTIYF.